This is a list of T cell receptor beta chains from one sample in a study of T cell repertoires in cytomegalovirus infection. MiXCR was run by TCRdb on the reads, yielding one entry per CDR3 protein. The sample has about 300,000 distinct CDR3 sequences, around 10% seen once. Source material: PBMCs. The receptors derive from a human donor in good health (CMV status not recorded). Some clones in this sample may be carry-over from other donors' samples. Both conserved end residues are part of each CDR3.

V gene,CDR3 protein
TRBV28,CASSTPKSADTQYF
TRBV29-1,CSVEGQGANTDTQYF
TRBV29-1,CSVGEGRETQYF
TRBV20-1,CSARGTGDQPQHF
TRBV27,CASRRAASYEQYF
TRBV7-3,CASSIRGISTDTQYF
TRBV20-1,CSARGAPGVFRDTEAFF
TRBV7-2,CASSLGGGGETQYF
TRBV24-1,CATSDLGTVETQYF
TRBV25-1,CASSRGGSSYNEQFF
TRBV2,CASSEERGGYQETQYF
TRBV7-9,CASSFDRAGAETQYF
TRBV14,CASSQDWQAVMNTEAFF
TRBV29-1,CSVGGGEAFF
TRBV7-2,CASSFVDRGSNQPQHF
TRBV12-3/TRBV12-4,CASSLGALRNTEAFF
TRBV28,CASREGQGNQPQHF
TRBV13,CASSRRGARFNEQFF
TRBV12-5,CASGSWTSGGVDTQYF
TRBV7-9,CASSRPGQGTFTEAFF
TRBV14,CASSHKGGSTDTQYF